This T cell receptor (beta chain) is drawn from a study of T cell changes during pregnancy in multiple sclerosis. Profiling relied on immunoSEQ multiplex PCR, and the TCRdb table lists in-frame clones only, not all of them. In the table there are under 85,000 clones, under 90% of which are singletons. The CDR3 is 16 residues long. The junction had 7 bases not matched to a gene; V was cut back by 2 bases and J by 5 bases. Germline CDR1 SQVTM, CDR2 ANQGSEA. The material sequenced was peripheral blood, taken after pregnancy. The chain employs TRBV29-1 and TRBJ2-2; 11 bases match TRBD1. The sequence derives from a female donor in good health, enrolled as a control in a pregnancy study. CDR3 region: CSVEWTGTGGTGELFF. Written as DNA, the CDR3 is TGCAGCGTTGAATGGACCGGGACAGGGGGGACCGGGGAGCTGTTTTTT.